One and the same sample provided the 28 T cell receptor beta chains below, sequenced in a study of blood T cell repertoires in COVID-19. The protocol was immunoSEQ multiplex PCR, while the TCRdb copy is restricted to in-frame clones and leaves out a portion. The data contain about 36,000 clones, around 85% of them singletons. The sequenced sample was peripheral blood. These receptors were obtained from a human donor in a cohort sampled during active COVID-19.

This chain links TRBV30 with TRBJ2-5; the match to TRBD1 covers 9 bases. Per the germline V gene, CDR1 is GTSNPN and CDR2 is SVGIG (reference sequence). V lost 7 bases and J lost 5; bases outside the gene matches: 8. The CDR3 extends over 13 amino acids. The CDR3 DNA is TGTGCCTTCACCGGGACAGGGTATGAGACCCAGTACTTC. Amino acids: CAFTGTGYETQYF.

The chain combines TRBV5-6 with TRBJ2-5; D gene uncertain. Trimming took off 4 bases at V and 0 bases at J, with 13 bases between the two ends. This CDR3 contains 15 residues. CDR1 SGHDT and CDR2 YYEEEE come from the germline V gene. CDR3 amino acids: CASSPAADYQETQYF. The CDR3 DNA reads TGTGCCAGCAGCCCGGCGGCAGACTACCAAGAGACCCAGTACTTC. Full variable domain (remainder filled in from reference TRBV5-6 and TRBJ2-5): DAGVTQSPTHLIKTRGQQVTLRCSPKSGHDTVSWYQQALGQGPQFIFQYYEEEERQRGNFPDRFSGHQFPNYSSELNVNALLLGDSALYLCASSPAADYQETQYFGPGTRLLVL.

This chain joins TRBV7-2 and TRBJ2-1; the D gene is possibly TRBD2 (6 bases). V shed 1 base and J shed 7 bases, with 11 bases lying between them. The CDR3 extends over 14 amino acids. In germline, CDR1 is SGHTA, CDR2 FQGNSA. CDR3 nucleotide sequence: TGTGCCAGCAGCTTAGTTCTAGCGAGGAATGAGCAGTTCTTC. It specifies CASSLVLARNEQFF.

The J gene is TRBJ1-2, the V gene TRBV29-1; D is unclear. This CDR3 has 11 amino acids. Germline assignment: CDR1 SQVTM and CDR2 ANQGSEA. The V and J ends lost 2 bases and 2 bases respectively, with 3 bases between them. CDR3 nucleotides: TGCAGCGTTGAATTAAACTATGGCTACACCTTC. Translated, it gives CSVELNYGYTF.

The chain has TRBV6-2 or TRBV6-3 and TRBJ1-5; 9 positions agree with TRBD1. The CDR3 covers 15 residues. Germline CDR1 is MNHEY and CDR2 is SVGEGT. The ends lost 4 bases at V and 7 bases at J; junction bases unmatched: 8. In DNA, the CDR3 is TGTGCCAGCAGTTCCCCCCCGGACAGGGGACAGCCCCAGCATTTT. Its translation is CASSSPPDRGQPQHF.

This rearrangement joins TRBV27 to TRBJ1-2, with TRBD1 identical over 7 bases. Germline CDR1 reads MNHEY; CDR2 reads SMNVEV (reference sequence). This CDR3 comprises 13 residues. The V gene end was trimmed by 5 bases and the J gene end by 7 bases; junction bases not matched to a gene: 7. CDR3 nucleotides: TGTGCCAGCAGTACCTGGACAGGAGGTGGCTACACCTTC. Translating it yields CASSTWTGGGYTF.

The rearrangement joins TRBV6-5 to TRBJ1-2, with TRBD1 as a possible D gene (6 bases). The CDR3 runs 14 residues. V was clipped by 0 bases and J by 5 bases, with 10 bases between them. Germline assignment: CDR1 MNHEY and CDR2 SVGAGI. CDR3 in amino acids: CASSYSGGGYGYTF. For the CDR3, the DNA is TGTGCCAGCAGTTACTCGGGAGGGGGGTATGGCTACACCTTC.

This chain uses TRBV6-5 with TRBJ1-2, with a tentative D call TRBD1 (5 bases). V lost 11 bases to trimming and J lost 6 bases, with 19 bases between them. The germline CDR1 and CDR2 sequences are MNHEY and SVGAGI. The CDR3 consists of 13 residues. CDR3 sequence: CAARGLLWDGYTF. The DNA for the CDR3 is TGTGCCGCACGGGGACTGCTCTGGGATGGCTACACCTTC.

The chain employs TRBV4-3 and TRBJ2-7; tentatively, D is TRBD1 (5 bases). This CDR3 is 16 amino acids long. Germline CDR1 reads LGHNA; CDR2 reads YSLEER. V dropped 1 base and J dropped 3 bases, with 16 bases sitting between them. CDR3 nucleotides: TGCGCCAGCAGCCAAGTAAGGGCAGGGTTTGGCTACGAGCAGTACTTC. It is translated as CASSQVRAGFGYEQYF.

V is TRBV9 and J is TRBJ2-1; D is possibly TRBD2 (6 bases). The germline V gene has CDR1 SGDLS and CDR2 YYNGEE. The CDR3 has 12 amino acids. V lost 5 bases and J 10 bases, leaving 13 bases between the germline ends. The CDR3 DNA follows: TGTGCCAGCAGTTTCCAACGGGGGGAGCAGTTCTTC. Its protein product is CASSFQRGEQFF.

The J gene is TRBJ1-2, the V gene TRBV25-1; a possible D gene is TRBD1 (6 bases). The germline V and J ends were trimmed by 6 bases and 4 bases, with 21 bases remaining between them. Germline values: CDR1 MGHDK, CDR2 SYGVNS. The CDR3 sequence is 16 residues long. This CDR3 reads CASSLQGTPAGYGYTF. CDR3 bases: TGTGCCAGCAGCCTTCAGGGGACACCGGCGGGCTATGGCTACACCTTC.

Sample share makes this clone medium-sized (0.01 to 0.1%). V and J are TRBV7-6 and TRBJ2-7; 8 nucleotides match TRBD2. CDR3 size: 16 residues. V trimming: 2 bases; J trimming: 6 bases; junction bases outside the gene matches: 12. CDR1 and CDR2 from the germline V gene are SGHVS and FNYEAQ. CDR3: CASSLTSGSRGLEQYF. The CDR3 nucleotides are TGTGCCAGCAGCTTAACTAGCGGCTCCCGAGGGCTCGAGCAGTACTTC.

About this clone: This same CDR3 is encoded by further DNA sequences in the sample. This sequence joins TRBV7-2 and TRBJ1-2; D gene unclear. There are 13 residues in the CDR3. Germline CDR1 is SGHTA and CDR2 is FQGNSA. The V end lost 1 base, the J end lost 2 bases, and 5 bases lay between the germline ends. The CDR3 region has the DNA TGTGCCAGCAGCTTAGGAGGGAACTATGGCTACACCTTC. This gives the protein CASSLGGNYGYTF.

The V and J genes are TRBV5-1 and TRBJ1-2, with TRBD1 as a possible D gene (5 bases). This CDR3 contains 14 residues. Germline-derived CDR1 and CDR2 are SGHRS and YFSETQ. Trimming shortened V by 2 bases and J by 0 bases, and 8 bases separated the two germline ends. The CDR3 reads CASSLQEANYGYTF. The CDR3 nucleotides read TGCGCCAGCAGCTTACAGGAAGCTAACTATGGCTACACCTTC.

CDR3 amino acids: CASSLTGGRYYEQYF. CDR3 in DNA: TGTGCCAGCAGTCTAACAGGGGGTAGGTACTACGAGCAGTACTTC. The chain carries TRBV28 and TRBJ2-7; 8 bases map to TRBD1. CDR3 size: 15 residues. In germline, CDR1 is MDHEN, CDR2 SYDVKM. Germline trimming cut 5 bases from V and 3 bases from J; bases unmatched to any gene: 9.

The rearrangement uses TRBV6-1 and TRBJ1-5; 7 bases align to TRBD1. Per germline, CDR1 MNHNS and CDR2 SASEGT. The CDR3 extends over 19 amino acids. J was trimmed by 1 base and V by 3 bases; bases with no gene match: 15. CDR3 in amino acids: CASSERGGQAYRSNQPQHF. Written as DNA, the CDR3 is TGTGCCAGCAGTGAGAGAGGCGGACAGGCCTACCGCAGCAATCAGCCCCAGCATTTT.

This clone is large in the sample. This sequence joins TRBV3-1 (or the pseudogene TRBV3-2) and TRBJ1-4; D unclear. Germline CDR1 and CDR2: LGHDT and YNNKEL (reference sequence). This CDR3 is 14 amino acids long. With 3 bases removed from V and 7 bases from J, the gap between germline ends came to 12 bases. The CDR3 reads CASSHRPGGEKLFF. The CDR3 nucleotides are TGTGCCAGCAGCCACAGACCGGGAGGTGAAAAACTGTTTTTT.

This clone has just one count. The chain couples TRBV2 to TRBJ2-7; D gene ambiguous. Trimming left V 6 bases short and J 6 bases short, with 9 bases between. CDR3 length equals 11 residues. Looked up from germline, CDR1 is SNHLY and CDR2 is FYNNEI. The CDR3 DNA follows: TGTGCCAGCAGGCGCTCGGTCGAGCAGTACTTC. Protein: CASRRSVEQYF.

The CDR3 spells CASSVEAGNSPLHF. CDR3 DNA: TGTGCCAGCAGCGTAGAGGCAGGGAATTCACCCCTCCACTTT. This chain connects TRBV9 to TRBJ1-6, with a weak D call TRBD1 (5 bases). The germline V gene encodes CDR1 SGDLS and CDR2 YYNGEE. The CDR3 extends over 14 amino acids. V dropped 0 bases and J dropped 7 bases, with 8 bases sitting between them. The full variable domain, with the rest looked up from reference TRBV9 and TRBJ1-6, is DSGVTQTPKHLITATGQRVTLRCSPRSGDLSVYWYQQSLDQGLQFLIQYYNGEERAKGNILERFSAQQFPDLHSELNLSSLELGDSALYFCASSVEAGNSPLHFGNGTRLTVT.

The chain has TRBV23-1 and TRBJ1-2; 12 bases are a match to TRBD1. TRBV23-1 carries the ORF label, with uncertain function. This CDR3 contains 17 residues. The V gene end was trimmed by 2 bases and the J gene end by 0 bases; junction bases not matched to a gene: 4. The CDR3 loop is CASSQGTGGPTNYGYTF. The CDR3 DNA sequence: TGCGCCAGCAGTCAAGGGACAGGGGGCCCAACTAACTATGGCTACACCTTC.

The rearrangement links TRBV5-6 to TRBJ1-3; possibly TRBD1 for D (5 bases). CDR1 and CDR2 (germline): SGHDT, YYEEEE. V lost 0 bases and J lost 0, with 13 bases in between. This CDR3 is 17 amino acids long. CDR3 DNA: TGTGCCAGCAGCTTGGGGCGCGGGGGGACCTCTGGAAACACCATATATTTT. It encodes CASSLGRGGTSGNTIYF.

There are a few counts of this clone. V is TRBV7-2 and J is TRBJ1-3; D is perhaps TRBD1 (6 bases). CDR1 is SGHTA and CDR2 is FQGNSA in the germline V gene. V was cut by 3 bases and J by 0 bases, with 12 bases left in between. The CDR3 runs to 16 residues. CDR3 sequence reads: CASSFLTGSSGNTIYF. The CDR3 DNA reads TGTGCCAGCAGCTTCCTGACAGGCAGCTCTGGAAACACCATATATTTT.

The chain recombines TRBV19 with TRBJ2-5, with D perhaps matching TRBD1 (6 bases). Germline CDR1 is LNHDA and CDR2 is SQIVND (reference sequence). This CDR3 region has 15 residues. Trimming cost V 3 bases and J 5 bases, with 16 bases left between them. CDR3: CASSMRQGMRETQYF. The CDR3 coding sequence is TGTGCCAGTAGTATGCGTCAGGGGATGAGGGAGACCCAGTACTTC. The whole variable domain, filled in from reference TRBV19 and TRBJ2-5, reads DGGITQSPKYLFRKEGQNVTLSCEQNLNHDAMYWYRQDPGQGLRLIYYSQIVNDFQKGDIAEGYSVSREKKESFPLTVTSAQKNPTAFYLCASSMRQGMRETQYFGPGTRLLVL.

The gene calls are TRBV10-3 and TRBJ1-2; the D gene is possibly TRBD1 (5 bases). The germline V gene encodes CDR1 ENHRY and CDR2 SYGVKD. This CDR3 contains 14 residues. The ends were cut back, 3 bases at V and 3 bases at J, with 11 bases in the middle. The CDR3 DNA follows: TGTGCCATCAGTGATGGTCAGGGCTACTATGGCTACACCTTC. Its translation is CAISDGQGYYGYTF.

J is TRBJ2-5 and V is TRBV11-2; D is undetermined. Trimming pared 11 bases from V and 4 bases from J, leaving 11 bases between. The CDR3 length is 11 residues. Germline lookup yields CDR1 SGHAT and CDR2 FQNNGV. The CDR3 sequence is CAAGLGETQYF. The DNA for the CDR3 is TGTGCCGCAGGTTTGGGAGAGACCCAGTACTTC.

The CDR3 reads CASSGANYGYTF. CDR3 bases: TGTGCCAGCTCCGGAGCTAACTATGGCTACACCTTC. The chain links TRBV7-9 to TRBJ1-2, with D uncertain. Trimming cost V 8 bases and J 0 bases, with 7 bases left between them. This CDR3 contains 12 residues. Germline values: CDR1 SEHNR, CDR2 FQNEAQ (reference sequence).

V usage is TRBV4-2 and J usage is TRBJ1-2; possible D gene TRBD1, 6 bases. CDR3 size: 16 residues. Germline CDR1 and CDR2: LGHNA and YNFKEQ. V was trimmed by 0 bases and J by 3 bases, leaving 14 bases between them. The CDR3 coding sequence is TGTGCCAGCAGCCAAGATAGGGCAGGGGTGGACTATGGCTACACCTTC. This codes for CASSQDRAGVDYGYTF.

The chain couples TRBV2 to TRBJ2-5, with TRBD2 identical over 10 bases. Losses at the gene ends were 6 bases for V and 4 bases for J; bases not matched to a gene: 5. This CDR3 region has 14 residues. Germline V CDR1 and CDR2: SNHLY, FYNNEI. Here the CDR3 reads CASRKLAGSETQYF. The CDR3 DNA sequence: TGTGCCAGCAGGAAACTAGCGGGGTCAGAGACCCAGTACTTC.